The entry below gives a single TCR beta chain sequence along with its context. What it recognizes is unknown. From germline, CDR1 is GTSNPN and CDR2 SVGIG (reference sequence). V gave up 2 bases and J gave up 6 bases; unmatched junction bases: 13. This CDR3 contains 16 residues. This sample is drawn from a study of PD-L1 blockade in urothelial cancer. In the study overall: In the patient group, most of the roughly 30 were males with bladder-origin urothelial cancer. Median T cell yield per blood sample was over 140,000 cells. Notes on the study in general: Pretreatment TCR clonality in blood, when below the median, was predictive of better survival.

All patients handed over anywhere from 1 to 8 samples, pretreatment and on-treatment. The table came from immunoSEQ multiplex PCR; TCRdb's copy has only in-frame clones and leaves some out. The table includes tens of thousands of clones, 87% detected once. This receptor was taken from a man between 60 and 70 years old with urothelial cancer. Sample: PBMCs, taken around atezolizumab (anti-PD-L1) treatment. The rearrangement joins TRBV30 to TRBJ2-1; 7 bases fit TRBD1. Here the CDR3 DNA reads TGTGCCTGGAGTAATGCACGTCGGACAGGACGCAATGAGCAGTTCTTC. Amino acids: CAWSNARRTGRNEQFF.